These T cell receptor beta chains were read from a single sample in a study of cytomegalovirus exposure and HLA in healthy donors. Sequencing was performed with immunoSEQ multiplex PCR; in TCRdb, only in-frame clones are kept and a portion is missing. The top ten hold about 4.5% of the sample, which has 60,000 to 85,000 clones, 96% seen once. The sequencing input was PBMCs. These receptors came from a woman aged 18-35 years in good health and CMV-seropositive. Each CDR3 is given with its conserved first and last residue. Fields, in order: clone size, V gene, D gene, J gene, CDR3 length, CDR3 DNA, CDR3 protein. D genes are given only for firm matches. Clone size is shown for a subset of rows, as once, few, many or a class of expanded clone.

-,TRBV14,-,TRBJ2-6,18,TGTGCCAGCAGCAAACAGCGGGTAGCCATCTCTGGGGCCAACGTCCTGACTTTC,CASSKQRVAISGANVLTF
-,TRBV7-3,TRBD2,TRBJ2-2,18,TGTGCCAGCAGCTCTAAGGGGGGACTAGCGGCGAACACCGGGGAGCTGTTTTTT,CASSSKGGLAANTGELFF
few,TRBV6-5,-,TRBJ2-7,13,TGTGCCAGCAGTTTGGACAGAGCCTACGAGCAGTACTTC,CASSLDRAYEQYF
-,TRBV2,TRBD2,TRBJ2-2,15,TGTGCCAGCAGTGGGCTAGCGGGAGGAACCGGGGAGCTGTTTTTT,CASSGLAGGTGELFF
-,TRBV2,TRBD1,TRBJ1-2,13,TGTGCCAGCAGTTTCGGGACAGACTATGGCTACACCTTC,CASSFGTDYGYTF
-,TRBV29-1,-,TRBJ2-7,12,TGCAGCGTTGAAGACAGATCCTACGAGCAGTACTTC,CSVEDRSYEQYF
-,TRBV28,TRBD2,TRBJ2-5,16,TGTGCCAGCAGTAGACTAGCGGGGAGCTCTAGGGAGACCCAGTACTTC,CASSRLAGSSRETQYF
-,TRBV21-1,-,TRBJ1-5,15,TGTGCCAGCCGCCACAGGGACCCTAGCAATCAGCCCCAGCATTTT,CASRHRDPSNQPQHF
-,TRBV2,-,TRBJ2-3,16,TGTGCCAGCAGCTCGCCCCCGGGACTTAGCACAGATACGCAGTATTTT,CASSSPPGLSTDTQYF
-,TRBV11-2,TRBD2,TRBJ2-1,18,TGTGCCAGCAGCCTGGGACTAGCGGGAGAAAAAGGCTACAATGAGCAGTTCTTC,CASSLGLAGEKGYNEQFF
-,TRBV6-5,TRBD1,TRBJ2-5,15,TGTGCCAGCACTAAAGTCGGACAGGGGGACGAGACCCAGTACTTC,CASTKVGQGDETQYF
-,TRBV15,TRBD2,TRBJ2-7,14,TGTGCCACCAGCAGAGATGGACTAGCGCACGAGCAGTACTTC,CATSRDGLAHEQYF
-,TRBV7-3,TRBD1,TRBJ2-7,15,TGTGCCAGCAGCCCCCAGGGGACAGGGCCCTACGAGCAGTACTTC,CASSPQGTGPYEQYF
-,TRBV6-4,-,TRBJ2-3,15,TGTGCCAGCAGTGAGAGGGGGAAAAACACAGATACGCAGTATTTT,CASSERGKNTDTQYF
-,TRBV10-3,TRBD2,TRBJ2-7,18,TGTGCCATCAGTACGGGACTAGCGGACTCAAACCGACCCTACGAGCAGTACTTC,CAISTGLADSNRPYEQYF
-,TRBV28,-,TRBJ1-1,14,TGTGCCACCCTCGAAGAGTTGTTTAACACTGAAGCTTTCTTT,CATLEELFNTEAFF
-,TRBV5-1,TRBD1,TRBJ2-3,15,TGCGCCAGCACGATCGGGGACAGTACAACAGATACGCAGTATTTT,CASTIGDSTTDTQYF
-,TRBV29-1,TRBD1,TRBJ2-7,14,TGCAGCGTGCAACTGACAGGGGTATCCTACGAGCAGTACTTC,CSVQLTGVSYEQYF
-,TRBV5-1,TRBD2,TRBJ2-7,15,TGCGCCAGCAGCTTGCTCCAGCGGGAGGGTGGCGAGCAGTACTTC,CASSLLQREGGEQYF
once,TRBV28,-,TRBJ2-3,12,TGTGCCAGCAGACAACCGGGAGATACGCAGTATTTT,CASRQPGDTQYF
-,TRBV15,TRBD1,TRBJ1-1,15,TGTGCCACCAGCAGGCAGGGACAGGAGAACACTGAAGCTTTCTTT,CATSRQGQENTEAFF
-,TRBV4-1,-,TRBJ1-1,17,TGCGCCAGCAGCCAAGGGGCGATGGGGGCGCAGAACACTGAAGCTTTCTTT,CASSQGAMGAQNTEAFF
-,TRBV9,-,TRBJ2-2,19,TGTGCCAGCAGCGTAGCCTCCAGGGAGGATCGAGCCTACACCGGGGAGCTGTTTTTT,CASSVASREDRAYTGELFF
-,TRBV27,TRBD1,TRBJ2-7,14,TGTGCCAGCAGCCCGGGACAGACGGCCTACGAGCAGTACTTC,CASSPGQTAYEQYF
-,TRBV5-1,TRBD2,TRBJ2-7,16,TGCGCCAGCAGTACCCGACTAGCGGGAGGGCGAAACGAGCAGTACTTC,CASSTRLAGGRNEQYF
-,TRBV9,-,TRBJ1-1,14,TGTGCCAGCAGCGTAGTTTCAGGGAACACTGAAGCTTTCTTT,CASSVVSGNTEAFF
-,TRBV30,-,TRBJ1-5,13,TGTGCCTGGAGCCACAGGGATACCGGGCCCCAGCATTTT,CAWSHRDTGPQHF
-,TRBV11-2,TRBD1,TRBJ2-2,19,TGTGCCAGCAGCGTCCGGGACAGGCGAAACAACCCGAACACCGGGGAGCTGTTTTTT,CASSVRDRRNNPNTGELFF
-,TRBV5-6,TRBD1,TRBJ1-1,15,TGTGCCAGCAGCTTAACAGGGACAGGGTACACTGAAGCTTTCTTT,CASSLTGTGYTEAFF
once,TRBV7-3,TRBD2,TRBJ2-1,15,TGTGCCAGCAGCAGTAGCGGGATCCCCTACAATGAGCAGTTCTTC,CASSSSGIPYNEQFF
-,TRBV21-1,-,TRBJ1-2,15,TGTGCCAGCAGCAGAGTCGACAGGGGGCGGGGTGGCTACACCTTC,CASSRVDRGRGGYTF
-,TRBV7-2,-,TRBJ2-1,17,TGTGCCAGCAGCTTAGGAGGGGTTGCCGAGACCCGGAGGGGGCAGTTCTTC,CASSLGGVAETRRGQFF
-,TRBV4-3,-,TRBJ2-7,16,TGCGCCAGCAGCCAAGATAGCAGGGAAGGAACCTACGAGCAGTACTTC,CASSQDSREGTYEQYF
once,TRBV7-2,-,TRBJ2-3,15,TGTGCCAGCAGCTTACGAAGACGGGACACAGATACGCAGTATTTT,CASSLRRRDTDTQYF
-,TRBV28,-,TRBJ2-7,14,TGTGCCAGCAGACCTGACAGGGAGGTCGACGAGCAGTACTTC,CASRPDREVDEQYF